A selection of T cell receptor beta chains follows, all from one sample in a study of regulatory T cells in long-lasting Graves disease. MiXCR, applied by TCRdb to the multiplex PCR reads, yields one record per CDR3 protein. Here the sample spans approximately 390,000 distinct CDR3 sequences, 16% being singletons. The same data also went into a second study, on T cells in Graves' hyperthyroidism and ophthalmopathy.

Sequencing was performed on peripheral blood mononuclear cells (PBMCs), taken at new diagnosis, from a patient treated with antithyroid drugs. The receptors were gathered from a woman under 30 with Graves disease. CDR3s include the opening cysteine and the closing phenylalanine or tryptophan. Each record gives: clone size, V gene, J gene, D gene, CDR3 DNA, CDR3 protein. The D gene is left open where the match is weak. The size field is filled for only some rows; it gives once, few, many or a size class.

few	TRBV25-1	TRBJ2-7	TRBD2	TGTGCCAGCAGTGAGACTAGCGGGAGCTCCGAGCAGTACTTC	CASSETSGSSEQYF
many	TRBV2	TRBJ1-6	.	TGTGCCAGCAGTGGTCGGCGACAAGCGTCGTCGCCCCTCCACTTT	CASSGRRQASSPLHF
few	TRBV9	TRBJ2-5	.	TGTGCCAGCAGCGAACAGGGGACTGAGACCCAGTACTTC	CASSEQGTETQYF
many	TRBV11-2	TRBJ2-7	.	TGTGCCAGCAGCAGAGGGGACCCCGAGCAGTACTTC	CASSRGDPEQYF
.	TRBV19	TRBJ2-1	.	TGTGCCAGTACTCGCCGCTCGGGGGCCTACAATGAGCAGTTCTTC	CASTRRSGAYNEQFF
many	TRBV20-1	TRBJ2-3	.	TGCAGTGCTAGAGACCCCAACAGAGGCACAGATACGCAGTATTTT	CSARDPNRGTDTQYF
.	TRBV12-3/TRBV12-4	TRBJ2-1	TRBD2	TGTGCCAGCAGTCCACCGGGACTAGCGGGAGCGCCCTTGTTCTTC	CASSPPGLAGAPLFF
many	TRBV7-2	TRBJ1-2	.	TGTGCCAGCAGCCCACAGGGCCGAGGGTATGGCTACACCTTC	CASSPQGRGYGYTF
many	TRBV6-2/TRBV6-3	TRBJ2-3	TRBD2	TGTGCCAGCATCGAACTAGCGGGGCCTGCCGGTGCAGATACGCAGTATTTT	CASIELAGPAGADTQYF
many	TRBV10-3	TRBJ2-3	.	TGTGCCATCAGTGAGTTGAGGACAGATACGCAGTATTTT	CAISELRTDTQYF
many	TRBV2	TRBJ1-1	TRBD1	TGTGCCAGCATTATGGACAGGATTACTGAAGCTTTCTTT	CASIMDRITEAFF
.	TRBV19	TRBJ1-5	.	TGTGCCAGTAGTATTCGACAGATCCGAGACTATAGCAATCAGCCCCAGCATTTT	CASSIRQIRDYSNQPQHF
few	TRBV5-1	TRBJ2-1	TRBD2	TGCGCCAGCAGCTTGGGGCTCGCGGGGGGTGGGTATGAGCAGTTCTTC	CASSLGLAGGGYEQFF
many	TRBV3-1	TRBJ2-3	.	TGTGCCAGCAGCCAAGAGGGGACCTACACAGATACGCAGTATTTT	CASSQEGTYTDTQYF
many	TRBV2	TRBJ1-1	.	TGTGCCAGCAGTGTACTCGAGAACACTGAAGCTTTCTTT	CASSVLENTEAFF
many	TRBV20-1	TRBJ1-1	.	TGCAGTGCTAGAAGGGGGGGTGAAGCTTTCTTT	CSARRGGEAFF
.	TRBV19	TRBJ1-5	.	TGTGCCAGTAGCCCCCTCTATAGCAATCAGCCCCAGCATTTT	CASSPLYSNQPQHF
.	TRBV28	TRBJ2-7	TRBD2	TGTGCCAGCAGTCCTAGCGGGATCAACGAGCAGTACTTC	CASSPSGINEQYF
many	TRBV5-1	TRBJ2-2	TRBD2	TGCGCCAGCAGCTCGGGACTAGCGGGAGGTGTGAAGGAGCTGTTTTTT	CASSSGLAGGVKELFF
few	TRBV20-1	TRBJ2-7	.	TGCAGTGCCCTCTCGGCGAGCTCCTACGAGCAGTACTTC	CSALSASSYEQYF
many	TRBV10-2	TRBJ2-3	TRBD2	TGCGCCAGCGCCCAGCGGGGGGGCAGGGCAGATACGCAGTATTTT	CASAQRGGRADTQYF
many	TRBV29-1	TRBJ2-5	TRBD1	TGCAGCGTTGAACCTTCCTTTTCCGGGACAGGGAGCAGGGAGACCCAGTACTTC	CSVEPSFSGTGSRETQYF
many	TRBV5-1	TRBJ2-1	.	TGCGCCAGCAGCTTCGACACAGGGTCATCTAGCTCCTACAATGAGCAGTTCTTC	CASSFDTGSSSSYNEQFF
many	TRBV30	TRBJ1-1	.	TGTGCCGGCAGCTCTCAGACGAACACTGAAGCTTTCTTT	CAGSSQTNTEAFF
.	TRBV20-1	TRBJ2-7	.	TGCGGTGCTAGATCGGGCTCCTACGAGCAGTACTTC	CGARSGSYEQYF
many	TRBV18	TRBJ2-3	.	TGTGCCAGCTCACTAAAGACAGATACGCAGTATTTT	CASSLKTDTQYF
many	TRBV3-1	TRBJ1-1	.	TGTGCCAGCAGCGACCAAGGGGTGAACACTGAAGCTTTCTTT	CASSDQGVNTEAFF
few	TRBV30	TRBJ2-2	.	TGTGCCTGGAGTGAAGCGGCGAACACCGGGGAGCTGTTTTTT	CAWSEAANTGELFF
few	TRBV3-1	TRBJ2-3	.	TGTGCCAGCAGCCACCCTGACGGCTCCAATACGCAGTATTTT	CASSHPDGSNTQYF
.	TRBV10-2	TRBJ2-3	TRBD2	TGCGCCAGCAGGGGTGGGGCCGGGACTAGCCGCACAGATACGCAGTATTTT	CASRGGAGTSRTDTQYF
.	TRBV6-1	TRBJ1-6	.	TGTGCCAGCAGTCCCTCGGCTCGACTAACCTCTTCACCCCTCCACTTT	CASSPSARLTSSPLHF
.	TRBV6-1	TRBJ1-5	.	TGTGCCAGCAGTGAAAGCCGCCCCCAGCCCCAGCATTTT	CASSESRPQPQHF
many	TRBV28	TRBJ2-7	TRBD1	TGTGCCAGCAGCCGACAGGGGCGGCTCGAGCAGTACTTC	CASSRQGRLEQYF
many	TRBV9	TRBJ2-7	TRBD2	TGTGCCAGCAGCACTGGCCCAGCGGGAGTTGGTGAGCAGTACTTC	CASSTGPAGVGEQYF
few	TRBV5-4	TRBJ2-1	TRBD2	TGTGCCAGCAGCCTCCAACGCGGTAGCGGGGGGGCTGGTGAGCAGTTCTTC	CASSLQRGSGGAGEQFF
.	TRBV2	TRBJ2-2	TRBD1	TGTGCCAGCTCCCGGGACAGCAACACCGGGGAGCTGTTTTTT	CASSRDSNTGELFF
few	TRBV27	TRBJ1-5	.	TGTGCCAGCAGTTTCTCCGGACAGAGTCTATATCAGCCCCAGCATTTT	CASSFSGQSLYQPQHF
.	TRBV6-2/TRBV6-3	TRBJ1-1	.	TGTGCCAGCGGCAATAATCTGAACACTGAAGCTTTCTTT	CASGNNLNTEAFF
few	TRBV28	TRBJ1-2	.	TGTGCCAGTAGTTTATCAATGGGTTACTATGGCTACACCTTC	CASSLSMGYYGYTF
many	TRBV30	TRBJ1-2	.	TGTGCCTGGAGTGTACCGAGGAATGGCTACACCTTC	CAWSVPRNGYTF
many	TRBV7-2	TRBJ1-1	TRBD1	TGTGCCAGCAGCCAACGCGACAGGGCGAACACTGAAGCTTTCTTT	CASSQRDRANTEAFF
few	TRBV11-2	TRBJ2-3	.	TGTGCCAGCAGCTCACGGACCTACACAGATACGCAGTATTTT	CASSSRTYTDTQYF
few	TRBV2	TRBJ2-6	.	TGTGCCAGCAGTCGAGAGGATACTGGGGCCAACGTCCTGACTTTC	CASSREDTGANVLTF
many	TRBV7-2	TRBJ1-2	.	TGTGCCAGCAGCTTAGAGCCTGAGGCTGGCTACACCTTC	CASSLEPEAGYTF
many	TRBV11-2	TRBJ2-1	TRBD1	TGTGCCAGCAGCTTAGACAGGGGGCGAGGCAATGAGCAGTTCTTC	CASSLDRGRGNEQFF
.	TRBV28	TRBJ2-1	.	TGTGCCAGCAGTTTTGGATCGTTCAATGAGCAGTTCTTC	CASSFGSFNEQFF
.	TRBV9	TRBJ2-2	.	TGTGCCAGCAGCGTAGAGGCAGGCCCCGGGTGGTACGGGGAGCTGTTTTTT	CASSVEAGPGWYGELFF
.	TRBV27	TRBJ2-1	TRBD2	TGTGCCAGCAGTTTAGCGGGAGGGCTGAACAATGAGCAGTTCTTC	CASSLAGGLNNEQFF
.	TRBV12-3/TRBV12-4	TRBJ2-1	.	TGTACCAGCAGTTTAGCCGCAGGCCGAGGCGTGAATGAGCAGTTCTTC	CTSSLAAGRGVNEQFF
many	TRBV20-1	TRBJ2-5	TRBD1	TGCAGTCCAACGGGACAGGGGGTGGGCGAGACCCAGTACTTC	CSPTGQGVGETQYF
.	TRBV19	TRBJ1-5	.	TGTGCCAGTAGTATAGGAGCGGGGCAGCCCCAGCATTTT	CASSIGAGQPQHF
few	TRBV28	TRBJ2-2	TRBD2	TGTGCCAGCAGTTTATTCTTAGCGGGAAACACCGGGGAGCTGTTTTTT	CASSLFLAGNTGELFF
many	TRBV12-3/TRBV12-4	TRBJ2-1	.	TGTGCCAGCAGTTTAGGCCTAGTTAGCTCCTACAATGAGCAGTTCTTC	CASSLGLVSSYNEQFF
many	TRBV29-1	TRBJ1-5	.	TGCAGCGTCCAAAGCGGGGAACAGCCCCAGCATTTT	CSVQSGEQPQHF
many	TRBV4-2	TRBJ2-7	.	TGTGCCAGCAGCCAAGAGTGGGAATCCTACGAGCAGTACTTC	CASSQEWESYEQYF